The clone carrying this T cell receptor (beta chain) was recorded only once. Its target is unknown. The data stem from a study of OX40 agonist ivuxolimab in advanced cancers. Study-wide results and caveats: Undetermined was the antigen specificity of the expanded peripheral T cells. More expanded clones were seen, on average, in CD8+ T cells than in CD4+.

The assay was immunoSEQ multiplex PCR, and TCRdb's table has in-frame clones only and misses some. The sample has 50,000 to 60,000 clones, around 75% seen once. The specimen comprised CD4+ or CD8+ T cells sorted from blood, sampled in a trial of the OX40 agonist ivuxolimab. This TCR was recovered from an adult with an advanced solid tumor such as melanoma, head and neck, liver or kidney cancer.

The CDR3 DNA sequence: TGTGCCAGCAGCTTAGAATCCGTGATCGGCAGGGCGGGGGAGCAGTACTTC. Residues: CASSLESVIGRAGEQYF. The chain links TRBV7-3 to TRBJ2-7; D perhaps matches TRBD2 (6 bases). The germline gives CDR1 SGHTA, CDR2 FQGTGA. CDR3 length: 17 residues. The V and J ends lost 2 bases and 7 bases respectively, with 24 bases between them. The full variable domain, rest sourced from reference TRBV7-3 and TRBJ2-7, is GAGVSQTPSNKVTEKGKYVELRCDPISGHTALYWYRQSLGQGPEFLIYFQGTGAADDSGLPNDRFFAVRPEGSVSTLKIQRTERGDSAVYLCASSLESVIGRAGEQYFGPGTRLTVT.